Below, 26 T cell receptor beta chains from the same sample are listed, as sequenced in a study of shared clonotypes between healthy human individuals. Here immunoSEQ multiplex PCR was the method, and the copy in TCRdb shows in-frame clones only, minus some. Among 850,000 to 1,200,000 clones listed, 70% to 80% were seen once. Source material: memory CD4+ T cells sorted from blood. As for subset: CD45RA-negative fraction. The receptors come from a man between 18 and 29 years old in good health.

The chain is built from TRBV19 and TRBJ1-5, with 7 positions matching TRBD1. V was pared by 5 bases and J by 3 bases, with 4 bases of the junction left unmatched. CDR1 is LNHDA, CDR2 SQIVND, per germline (reference sequence). This CDR3 region has 14 residues. The CDR3 DNA is TGTGCCAGTAGTCAAACAGGGGTCAATCAGCCCCAGCATTTT. Translated: CASSQTGVNQPQHF.

V gene TRBV7-8 combines with J gene TRBJ1-5, with TRBD1 matching 7 bases. The trim removed 5 bases at V and 5 bases at J, leaving 9 bases unmatched. Germline V gives CDR1 SGHVS, CDR2 FQNEAQ. CDR3 size: 15 residues. This CDR3 is CASSQENRGYQPQHF. The CDR3, as DNA: TGTGCCAGCAGCCAAGAGAACAGGGGATATCAGCCCCAGCATTTT. The entire variable domain, with the rest obtained from reference TRBV7-8 and TRBJ1-5, is as follows: GAGVSQSPRYKVAKRGQDVALRCDPISGHVSLFWYQQALGQGPEFLTYFQNEAQLDKSGLPSDRFFAERPEGSVSTLKIQRTQQEDSAVYLCASSQENRGYQPQHFGDGTRLSIL.

The gene calls are TRBV7-2 and TRBJ2-2, with 10 positions matching TRBD2. The CDR3 totals 16 residues. CDR1 SGHTA and CDR2 FQGNSA come from the germline V gene. J was trimmed by 6 bases and V by 5 bases; bases with no gene match: 9. The CDR3 is CASSPRGAGGAGELFF. DNA of the CDR3: TGTGCCAGCAGCCCGCGGGGAGCGGGGGGGGCCGGGGAGCTGTTTTTT. The variable domain in full, with the rest retrieved from reference TRBV7-2 and TRBJ2-2, is GAGVSQSPSNKVTEKGKDVELRCDPISGHTALYWYRQSLGQGLEFLIYFQGNSAPDKSGLPSDRFSAERTGGSVSTLTIQRTQQEDSAVYLCASSPRGAGGAGELFFGEGSRLTVL.

The J gene is TRBJ1-4, the V gene TRBV5-1; D not resolved. The germline gives CDR1 SGHRS, CDR2 YFSETQ. V was clipped by 5 bases and J by 7 bases, with 12 bases between them. The CDR3 loop spans 13 amino acids. CDR3 sequence reads: CASRTEGREKLFF. CDR3 coding DNA: TGCGCCAGCAGAACCGAAGGGCGTGAAAAACTGTTTTTT.

The rearrangement uses TRBV5-4 and TRBJ2-2, with TRBD2 matching 12 bases. CDR1 is SGHNT and CDR2 is YYREEE in the germline V gene (reference sequence). The CDR3 runs to 18 residues. After removal of 3 bases from V and 4 bases from J, the junction contained 10 bases not matched to a gene. CDR3 sequence (DNA): TGTGCCAGCAGCTGGGACGGACTAGCGGGGACGGGCACCGGGGAGCTGTTTTTT. This codes for CASSWDGLAGTGTGELFF.

The DNA of the CDR3 is TGTGCCAGCAGTACCCGGGGTATCCACGAGCAGTACTTC. It specifies CASSTRGIHEQYF. The chain has TRBV6-6 and TRBJ2-7, with D tentatively TRBD2 (5 bases). Per the germline V gene, CDR1 is MNHNY and CDR2 is SVGAGI (reference sequence). V was cut by 5 bases and J by 5 bases, with 13 bases left in between. The CDR3 consists of 13 residues.

This chain uses TRBV25-1 with TRBJ1-2, with a tentative D call TRBD1 (5 bases). Germline CDR1 reads MGHDK; CDR2 reads SYGVNS. The CDR3 consists of 13 residues. The ends were cut back, 4 bases at V and 8 bases at J, with 14 bases in the middle. The chain's CDR3 is CASSGTNGMGYTF. The DNA of the CDR3 is TGTGCCAGCAGTGGGACAAACGGCATGGGCTACACCTTC.

Notes on this clone: This sample also contains other DNA sequences that code for the same CDR3. This chain joins TRBV18 and TRBJ2-5; no definite D call. Trimming stripped 2 bases from V and 5 bases from J, with 6 bases between. The CDR3 has 12 amino acids. Per the germline V gene, CDR1 is KGHSH and CDR2 is LQKENI. For the CDR3, the DNA is TGTGCCAGCTCACCAATGGGGGAGACCCAGTACTTC. Translated: CASSPMGETQYF.

The J gene is TRBJ2-1, the V gene TRBV4-2; perhaps TRBD2 as D (6 bases). The CDR3 covers 15 residues. The ends were cut back, 1 base at V and 7 bases at J, with 14 bases in the middle. Germline CDR1 LGHNA, CDR2 YNFKEQ. The CDR3, as DNA: TGTGCCAGCAGCCAAGTGTCGGGGGATTGGAATGAGCAGTTCTTC. It specifies CASSQVSGDWNEQFF.

The rearrangement links TRBV5-4 to TRBJ2-3, with TRBD2 identical over 10 bases. The junction had 2 bases not matched to a gene; V was cut back by 0 bases and J by 1 base. Per the germline V gene, CDR1 is SGHNT and CDR2 is YYREEE (reference sequence). The length of the CDR3 is 16 residues. In DNA, the CDR3 is TGTGCCAGCAGCTTGGCTAGCGGGAGAGGCACAGATACGCAGTATTTT. Its translation: CASSLASGRGTDTQYF.

This chain uses TRBV5-3 with TRBJ2-4, with 9 bases matching TRBD2. TRBV5-3 is recorded as an ORF, its role being uncertain. The CDR3 loop spans 16 amino acids. V was clipped by 1 base and J by 3 bases; unmatched bases: 5. The CDR3 bases are TGTGCCAGAAGCTTGAATCTAGCGGGGCTCAAAAACATTCAGTACTTC. Translation: CARSLNLAGLKNIQYF.

The rearrangement links TRBV7-2 to TRBJ1-6; 9 nucleotides align to TRBD1. Unmatched junction bases numbered 4, after V lost 1 base and J lost 3 bases. The CDR3 totals 17 residues. CDR1 is SGHTA and CDR2 is FQGNSA in the germline V gene. The CDR3 DNA is TGTGCCAGCAGCTTAGGGGGGACAGGGATCTATAATTCACCCCTCCACTTT. Amino acids: CASSLGGTGIYNSPLHF.

The chain uses TRBV18 and TRBJ2-7; D possibly corresponds to TRBD1 (5 bases). The CDR3 spans 15 residues. Germline values: CDR1 KGHSH, CDR2 LQKENI. V lost 1 base and J 2 bases, leaving 12 bases between the germline ends. The CDR3 DNA reads TGTGCCAGCTCACCACAGGGGTTTTCCACCTACGAGCAGTACTTC. Protein: CASSPQGFSTYEQYF.

The chain carries TRBV7-2 and TRBJ2-7; D might be TRBD2 (5 bases). From germline, CDR1 is SGHTA and CDR2 FQGNSA. This CDR3 is 14 amino acids long. Deletions cut 2 bases from V and 4 bases from J, with 12 bases between. DNA for the CDR3: TGTGCCAGCAGCTTAAGAGGGATAAGTTACGAGCAGTACTTC. Translating it yields CASSLRGISYEQYF.

The chain carries TRBV5-5 and TRBJ2-2; 7 bases match TRBD2. This CDR3 is built from 15 residues. V trimming: 5 bases; J trimming: 1 base; junction bases outside the gene matches: 5. Germline V CDR1 and CDR2: SGHKS, YYEKEE (reference sequence). The CDR3 DNA reads as TGTGCCAGCAGTCTAGCGGACCGGAACACCGGGGAGCTGTTTTTT. Translating it yields CASSLADRNTGELFF.

V is TRBV2 and J is TRBJ1-5; possibly TRBD1 for D (6 bases). The germline gives CDR1 SNHLY, CDR2 FYNNEI. This CDR3 contains 15 residues. V lost 6 bases to trimming and J lost 4 bases, with 16 bases between them. The CDR3: CASSPGEKGNQPQHF. DNA of the CDR3: TGTGCCAGCAGCCCAGGGGAGAAGGGGAATCAGCCCCAGCATTTT. The full variable domain, rest sourced from reference TRBV2 and TRBJ1-5, is EPEVTQTPSHQVTQMGQEVILRCVPISNHLYFYWYRQILGQKVEFLVSFYNNEISEKSEIFDDQFSVERPDGSNFTLKIRSTKLEDSAMYFCASSPGEKGNQPQHFGDGTRLSIL.

V is TRBV30 and J is TRBJ2-3, with 9 bases matching TRBD2. The CDR3 runs 14 residues. With 4 bases clipped from V and 5 bases from J, the junction kept 7 bases outside the gene matches. Germline CDR1 GTSNPN, CDR2 SVGIG (reference sequence). The CDR3 DNA reads as TGTGCCTGGAAAAGGCGGGGGGGCCAAGATACGCAGTATTTT. It encodes CAWKRRGGQDTQYF.

This clone has ten or more counts. V and J are TRBV28 and TRBJ1-5; 7 nucleotides line up with TRBD1. V lost 5 bases, J lost 0 bases, and 10 bases stayed unmatched. Germline V gene sequence: CDR1 MDHEN, CDR2 SYDVKM. The CDR3 runs to 17 residues. CDR3 nucleotides: TGTGCCAGCAGTCTCGGACAGGTGCCTTATAGCAATCAGCCCCAGCATTTT. Encoded protein: CASSLGQVPYSNQPQHF.

V and J are TRBV2 and TRBJ1-1; D possibly corresponds to TRBD1 (5 bases). Germline lookup yields CDR1 SNHLY and CDR2 FYNNEI. V was shortened by 5 bases and J by 0 bases, with 16 bases between the two germline ends. The CDR3 extends over 16 amino acids. The CDR3 bases are TGTGCCAGCAGTCGACAGAACCTCCTTATGAACACTGAAGCTTTCTTT. It yields the protein CASSRQNLLMNTEAFF.

This chain joins TRBV19 and TRBJ2-4; unclear D gene. CDR1 LNHDA and CDR2 SQIVND come from the germline V gene (reference sequence). V lost 3 bases to trimming and J lost 10 bases, with 13 bases between them. The CDR3 spans 13 residues. The CDR3 loop reads CASSIGGPKIQYF. CDR3 DNA sequence: TGTGCCAGTAGTATTGGTGGGCCTAAAATTCAGTACTTC.

This clone has a count of ten or more. The rearrangement joins TRBV4-1 to TRBJ1-2; TRBD1 matches 9 bases. There are 16 residues in the CDR3. Germline trimming cut 1 base from V and 1 base from J; bases unmatched to any gene: 4. CDR1 is MGHRA, CDR2 YSYEKL, per germline. The CDR3 DNA reads as TGCGCCAGCAGCCAAGGCGGGACAGGGATTAACTATGGCTACACCTTC. Its protein is CASSQGGTGINYGYTF.

The V call is TRBV6-6, the J call TRBJ2-3; D remains ambiguous. CDR3 size: 13 residues. Trimming cost V 5 bases and J 1 base, with 7 bases left between them. The germline V gene has CDR1 MNHNY and CDR2 SVGAGI (reference sequence). CDR3 region: CASSRSGTDTQYF. The CDR3 nucleotides are TGTGCCAGCAGTCGCTCGGGCACAGATACGCAGTATTTT.

The V and J genes are TRBV27 and TRBJ2-5, with 7 bases lining up with TRBD1. CDR1 is MNHEY, CDR2 SMNVEV, per germline (reference sequence). V was clipped by 2 bases and J by 7 bases; unmatched bases: 13. This CDR3 contains 16 residues. CDR3: CASSLKADRAVGTQYF. The CDR3 region has the DNA TGTGCCAGCAGTTTAAAGGCCGACAGGGCCGTAGGGACCCAGTACTTC.

The rearrangement uses TRBV10-2 and TRBJ1-6; possibly TRBD1 for D (6 bases). Trimming shortened V by 0 bases and J by 10 bases, and 10 bases separated the two germline ends. This CDR3 is 14 amino acids long. Germline V lookup: CDR1 WSHSY, CDR2 SAAADI. This CDR3 reads CASSESGATSPLHF. CDR3 bases: TGCGCCAGCAGTGAGTCGGGGGCCACCTCACCCCTCCACTTT.

The chain joins TRBV30 to TRBJ1-1; D might be TRBD1 (5 bases). Germline V lookup: CDR1 GTSNPN, CDR2 SVGIG (reference sequence). This CDR3 is 15 amino acids long. Trimming took 6 bases from V and 0 from J, leaving 17 bases between them. In DNA form, the CDR3 reads TGTGCCTGCTACAAACGGGGGAGGATGAACACTGAAGCTTTCTTT. Translation: CACYKRGRMNTEAFF. The full variable domain, rest sourced from reference TRBV30 and TRBJ1-1, is SQTIHQWPATLVQPVGSPLSLECTVEGTSNPNLYWYRQAAGRGLQLLFYSVGIGQISSEVPQNLSASRPQDRQFILSSKKLLLSDSGFYLCACYKRGRMNTEAFFGQGTRLTVV.

This chain links TRBV27 with TRBJ2-1, with 7 bases fitting TRBD1. The CDR3 contains 15 residues. Losses at the gene ends were 6 bases for V and 4 bases for J; bases not matched to a gene: 9. Germline V gene lookup returns CDR1 MNHEY and CDR2 SMNVEV (reference sequence). The CDR3 is CASRLGQSHYNEQFF. CDR3 bases: TGTGCCAGCAGATTGGGACAGAGCCATTACAATGAGCAGTTCTTC.